The next 10 T cell receptor beta chains were all read from a single sample in a study of shared clonotypes between healthy human individuals. Here immunoSEQ multiplex PCR was the method, and the copy in TCRdb shows in-frame clones only, minus some. The sample records about 680,000 clones, 74% being singletons. The sample taken for sequencing was memory CD4+ T cells sorted from blood. Subset described: CD45RA-negative fraction. The source is a woman in her twenties or thirties in good health.

Note on this clone: Additional DNA sequences in this sample encode the identical CDR3. This chain uses TRBV5-1 with TRBJ2-1; 7 bases are shared with TRBD2. J was trimmed by 1 base and V by 4 bases; bases with no gene match: 5. CDR3 size: 15 residues. Per germline, CDR1 SGHRS and CDR2 YFSETQ. This CDR3 is CASSPDSGSYNEQFF. The CDR3 bases are TGCGCCAGCAGCCCCGATAGCGGGTCCTACAATGAGCAGTTCTTC.

This chain joins TRBV5-1 and TRBJ2-1; 12 nucleotides agree with TRBD2. Germline V gene lookup returns CDR1 SGHRS and CDR2 YFSETQ. V was clipped by 6 bases and J by 10 bases; unmatched bases: 14. CDR3 length equals 16 residues. CDR3: CASNPTSGRPVEEQFF. The CDR3 coding sequence is TGCGCCAGCAACCCGACTAGCGGGAGACCAGTTGAAGAGCAGTTCTTC.

The V gene is TRBV18, the J gene TRBJ1-1; D is unresolved. CDR3 length equals 14 residues. CDR1 and CDR2 from the germline V gene are KGHSH and LQKENI. Trimming took 3 bases from V and 0 from J, leaving 8 bases between them. This CDR3 reads CASSPERVNTEAFF. As DNA, the CDR3 is TGTGCCAGCTCACCGGAGAGGGTGAACACTGAAGCTTTCTTT.

CDR3 in amino acids: CASSVDSGGNTIYF. The CDR3 DNA reads TGTGCCAGCAGTGTGGATAGCGGGGGAAACACCATATATTTT. The gene calls are TRBV2 and TRBJ1-3, with D unresolved. The CDR3 runs to 14 residues. With 4 bases removed from V and 4 bases from J, the gap between germline ends came to 11 bases. The germline V gene has CDR1 SNHLY and CDR2 FYNNEI.

The chain uses TRBV27 and TRBJ2-1, with 7 bases aligning to TRBD2. This CDR3 comprises 21 residues. Germline V gene sequence: CDR1 MNHEY, CDR2 SMNVEV (reference sequence). Germline trimming cut 6 bases from V and 9 bases from J; bases unmatched to any gene: 32. Written as DNA, the CDR3 is TGTGCCAGCAGAAATTTTCGGAGGGGACTTAAGAGGACTAGTAATTTCGGTGAGCAGTTCTTC. Its translation is CASRNFRRGLKRTSNFGEQFF.

The sample holds many counts of this clone. The chain has TRBV13 and TRBJ1-4, with D unclear. Trimming took off 3 bases at V and 3 bases at J, with 2 bases between the two ends. Germline CDR1 is PRHDT and CDR2 is FYEKMQ (reference sequence). This CDR3 is 12 amino acids long. The DNA for the CDR3 is TGTGCCAGCAGCTTGGCTAATGAAAAACTGTTTTTT. Its protein is CASSLANEKLFF.

Regarding this clone: Different DNA sequences within this sample yield the same CDR3. V usage is TRBV11-2 and J usage is TRBJ2-5; no definite D call. The V gene's germline CDR1 is SGHAT and CDR2 FQNNGV. Trimming pared 3 bases from V and 5 bases from J, leaving 4 bases between. This CDR3 has 11 residues. The CDR3 DNA reads as TGTGCCAGCAGCTTTGGGGAGACCCAGTACTTC. It yields the protein CASSFGETQYF.

The genes are TRBV28 and TRBJ2-3, with 12 bases fitting TRBD1. Trimming at V came to 5 bases and at J to 3 bases, leaving 12 bases not matched to a gene. The CDR3 covers 18 residues. The germline V gene has CDR1 MDHEN and CDR2 SYDVKM. The CDR3 DNA follows: TGTGCCAGCAGTACGCACGGGACAGGGGGCGAGAGGACAGATACGCAGTATTTT. This codes for CASSTHGTGGERTDTQYF.

The chain couples TRBV15 to TRBJ2-1; 7 bases are shared with TRBD2. In germline, CDR1 is LNHNV, CDR2 YYDKDF (reference sequence). The CDR3 contains 20 residues. The V segment lost 0 bases and the J segment 6 bases; nucleotides outside the gene matches: 20. The CDR3 sequence is CATSRDIIGLAARRVNEQFF. The CDR3 DNA sequence: TGTGCCACCAGCAGAGATATAATTGGGCTAGCGGCTCGACGGGTCAATGAGCAGTTCTTC.

The rearrangement uses TRBV2 and TRBJ1-4; tentatively, D is TRBD1 (6 bases). The germline V gene has CDR1 SNHLY and CDR2 FYNNEI. Trimming took 4 bases from V and 8 from J, leaving 14 bases between them. The CDR3 has 14 amino acids. CDR3 sequence reads: CASSVRDTAEKLFF. The CDR3 DNA is TGTGCCAGCAGTGTCCGGGACACAGCCGAAAAACTGTTTTTT.